This T cell receptor beta chain was observed in a study of T cells in Graves' hyperthyroidism and ophthalmopathy. Findings of the study overall: Median prediction lead before ophthalmopathy onset was about 6.7 months with the model.

Diagnosis relied on clinical symptoms, serum thyroxine and TRAb, thyroid ultrasound and orbital computed tomography. Using more than 8 ml of fresh peripheral blood, PBMCs were prepared. This clonotype was counted many times. Its antigen remains unidentified. RNA transcripts provided the source from which TCR beta CDR3 regions were amplified. RT-PCR in the first round (using the HTBI primer set) targeted the TCR CDR3. Using its own MiXCR run on the multiplex PCR reads, TCRdb lists one record per CDR3 protein. The repertoire includes about 360,000 distinct CDR3 sequences, approximately 12% of them detected once, and under 25% sits in the top ten. Trimming stripped 1 base from V and 3 bases from J, with 10 bases between. The CDR3 loop spans 14 amino acids. CDR1 is LGHDT, CDR2 YNNKEL, per germline (reference sequence).

This chain uses TRBV3-1 with TRBJ2-7, with D hard to call. The sequence came from a young man with Graves' hyperthyroidism that later progressed to Graves' ophthalmopathy. The sequenced sample consisted of blood. The CDR3, as DNA: TGTGCCAGCAGCCAAGCCACACAGAGCTACGAGCAGTACTTC. It specifies CASSQATQSYEQYF.